Listed below are T cell receptor beta chains from one sample, sequenced in a study of T cell changes during pregnancy in multiple sclerosis. Clones were read by immunoSEQ multiplex PCR, and TCRdb kept only the in-frame ones, dropping some. This sample yields 60,000 to 85,000 clones, of which around 92% are seen a single time; 1.1% to 1.5% belongs to the top ten. Source: peripheral blood, taken in the second trimester of pregnancy. The receptors shown here come from a female donor in good health, enrolled as a control in a pregnancy study. CDR3s include the opening cysteine and the closing phenylalanine or tryptophan. The D gene is left open where the match is weak.

D	V	J	DNA	CDR3
-	TRBV18	TRBJ1-2	TGTGCCAGCTCACCACCGGCAGAAAACTATGGCTACACCTTC	CASSPPAENYGYTF
TRBD2	TRBV27	TRBJ2-1	TGTGCCAGCAGTCTCGGACCCGGGACTAGCGGTATCTACAATGAGCAGTTCTTC	CASSLGPGTSGIYNEQFF
TRBD1	TRBV7-2	TRBJ1-1	TGTGCCAGCAGCGGGGGGACAGTTTTGAACACTGAAGCTTTCTTT	CASSGGTVLNTEAFF
-	TRBV5-1	TRBJ1-1	TGCGCCAGCAGCTTGGACGGAGGGAACACTGAAGCTTTCTTT	CASSLDGGNTEAFF
-	TRBV27	TRBJ1-2	TGTGCCAGCAGCTACAGCTACGCTAACTATGGCTACACCTTC	CASSYSYANYGYTF
TRBD2	TRBV25-1	TRBJ2-7	TGTGCCAGCAGTGGGACTAGCGGGGAGTCCTACGAGCAGTACTTC	CASSGTSGESYEQYF
-	TRBV27	TRBJ1-1	TGTGCCAGCAGTTTCCATACTCAGGGAGAAGCTTTCTTT	CASSFHTQGEAFF
-	TRBV5-1	TRBJ2-3	TGCGCCAGCAGCTTGGGACAGACAGATACGCAGTATTTT	CASSLGQTDTQYF
TRBD2	TRBV14	TRBJ2-1	TGTGCCAGCAGCCAACCCTCCGGACTAGCGGGTGAGCAGTTCTTC	CASSQPSGLAGEQFF
TRBD2	TRBV19	TRBJ2-3	TGTGCCAGTAGTATCGGTCTAGCGGAGGGGGATACGCAGTATTTT	CASSIGLAEGDTQYF
TRBD1	TRBV7-8	TRBJ1-4	TGTGCCAGCAGCTTGGACAGGGGCCTTGAAAAACTGTTTTTT	CASSLDRGLEKLFF
-	TRBV28	TRBJ2-3	TGTGCCAGCAGTTTATGGCGCGGGGCCACAGATACGCAGTATTTT	CASSLWRGATDTQYF
TRBD1	TRBV30	TRBJ1-5	TGTGCCTGGGGGACAGGGTTTGGCAATCAGCCCCAGCATTTT	CAWGTGFGNQPQHF